This TCR beta chain was profiled in a study of blood T cells in healthy people across ages. Whole-study findings and limits: In older individuals, TCR beta diversity per million T cells was lower, falling roughly linearly with age.

This CDR3 is 16 amino acids long. J gave up 0 bases and V 3 bases, and 3 bases lay outside the gene matches. The germline V gene encodes CDR1 MGHDK and CDR2 SYGVNS. Each sample had at least 6.5 million PBMCs isolated. This clonotype was observed a few times. Antigen specificity is unknown. The authors ran a second PCR of about 6 to 11 cycles using a sample-barcoded 5' primer and a J-beta primer mix. Each of the cDNA molecules was tagged by a template-switch adaptor with 12 random nucleotides. CDR3-containing paired-end reads numbering at least 2.5 million came from each sample. MiXCR, run by TCRdb on the 5' RACE reads, gives a single entry per CDR3 protein. This sample yields 790,000 or so distinct CDR3 sequences, of which around 50% are seen a single time; about a quarter belongs to the top ten.

Sequencing used blood. The TCR was taken from a man in his forties or fifties in good health. The chain carries TRBV25-1 and TRBJ2-1, with 9 positions matching TRBD2. CDR3: CASSEFSGGSYNEQFF. DNA for the CDR3: TGTGCCAGCAGTGAGTTTAGCGGGGGCTCCTACAATGAGCAGTTCTTC.